A selection of T cell receptor beta chains follows, all from one sample in a study of Ad26.COV2.S vaccination and SARS-CoV-2 variants. The protocol was immunoSEQ multiplex PCR, while the TCRdb copy is restricted to in-frame clones and leaves out a portion. The data show around 400,000 clones, 90% seen once. The specimen comprised peripheral blood, sampled in a trial of Ad26.COV2.S vaccine versus placebo. The source of these receptors is a person between 18 and 60 years old who received the Ad26.COV2.S COVID-19 vaccine or a placebo. The CDR3 runs from the conserved cysteine through the conserved F or W. The order of the fields is D gene, J gene, clone size, V gene, CDR3 DNA, CDR3 protein. A D gene is named only where the DNA matches it firmly. Size values are once, few and many counts, or a class for expanded clones, and some rows have none.

D gene: TRBD1
J gene: TRBJ2-7
clone size: once
V gene: TRBV7-9
CDR3 DNA: TGTGCCAGCAGCTTAGCCGGACAGGACGAGCAGTACTTC
CDR3 protein: CASSLAGQDEQYF

D gene: TRBD1
J gene: TRBJ2-7
clone size: -
V gene: TRBV7-9
CDR3 DNA: TGTGCCAGCAGCTCTGGACAGGGACTCTCCTACGAGCAGTACTTC
CDR3 protein: CASSSGQGLSYEQYF

D gene: TRBD2
J gene: TRBJ2-2
clone size: -
V gene: TRBV5-4
CDR3 DNA: TGTGCCAGCAGCTTGATCGGGAGGGATTCCGGGGAGCTGTTTTTT
CDR3 protein: CASSLIGRDSGELFF

D gene: TRBD2
J gene: TRBJ2-5
clone size: -
V gene: TRBV5-1
CDR3 DNA: TGCGCCAGCAGCCGTGATAGAGGCGGGAGGCCAGAGACCCAGTACTTC
CDR3 protein: CASSRDRGGRPETQYF

D gene: -
J gene: TRBJ2-2
clone size: -
V gene: TRBV12-3/TRBV12-4
CDR3 DNA: TGTGCCAGCAGCCCACTAGAAGCCGGGGAGCTGTTTTTT
CDR3 protein: CASSPLEAGELFF

D gene: -
J gene: TRBJ2-1
clone size: -
V gene: TRBV7-6
CDR3 DNA: TGTGCCAGCAGCCAGTCATGGGGGAGCCACAATGAGCAGTTCTTC
CDR3 protein: CASSQSWGSHNEQFF

D gene: -
J gene: TRBJ1-1
clone size: -
V gene: TRBV15
CDR3 DNA: TGTGCCACCAGCAGTTACGGGAGCGCGACTGAAGCTTTCTTT
CDR3 protein: CATSSYGSATEAFF

D gene: -
J gene: TRBJ1-1
clone size: -
V gene: TRBV5-6
CDR3 DNA: TGTGCCAGCAGCTCAGGGGTCCTCGGATCTGAAGCTTTCTTT
CDR3 protein: CASSSGVLGSEAFF

D gene: -
J gene: TRBJ1-5
clone size: -
V gene: TRBV2
CDR3 DNA: TGTGCCAGCAGTGAGATGGGTCTTAGCAATCAGCCCCAGCATTTT
CDR3 protein: CASSEMGLSNQPQHF

D gene: -
J gene: TRBJ1-5
clone size: few
V gene: TRBV28
CDR3 DNA: TGTGCCAGCAGTCCCGGAGGGCCCCAGCATTTT
CDR3 protein: CASSPGGPQHF

D gene: TRBD2
J gene: TRBJ2-1
clone size: -
V gene: TRBV7-2
CDR3 DNA: TGTGCCAGCAGCCCCTATCTGAGGGTAGCGGGCGTATTTGAGCAGTTCTTC
CDR3 protein: CASSPYLRVAGVFEQFF

D gene: -
J gene: TRBJ1-4
clone size: -
V gene: TRBV7-9
CDR3 DNA: TGTGCCAGCAGCTTGGGACCTGAGGGAAAACTGTTTTTT
CDR3 protein: CASSLGPEGKLFF

D gene: -
J gene: TRBJ1-3
clone size: -
V gene: TRBV6-5
CDR3 DNA: TGTGCCAGCGGGCGGGGCTCTGGAAACACCATATATTTT
CDR3 protein: CASGRGSGNTIYF

D gene: -
J gene: TRBJ2-2
clone size: -
V gene: TRBV19
CDR3 DNA: TGTGCCAGTAGACCTTTGGACGGGGAGCTGTTTTTT
CDR3 protein: CASRPLDGELFF

D gene: -
J gene: TRBJ1-1
clone size: -
V gene: TRBV30
CDR3 DNA: TGTGCCTGGAGCAACCTCGCTGAAGCTTTCTTT
CDR3 protein: CAWSNLAEAFF

D gene: -
J gene: TRBJ2-5
clone size: -
V gene: TRBV5-4
CDR3 DNA: TGTGCCAGCAGCACCGGACGGTTCCAGTACCAAGAGACCCAGTACTTC
CDR3 protein: CASSTGRFQYQETQYF

D gene: -
J gene: TRBJ1-5
clone size: -
V gene: TRBV3-1/TRBV3-2
CDR3 DNA: TGTGCCAGCAGCCAAGTGGTGGGTGTACAGCCCCAGCATTTT
CDR3 protein: CASSQVVGVQPQHF

D gene: -
J gene: TRBJ1-4
clone size: -
V gene: TRBV18
CDR3 DNA: TGTGCCAGCTCACCTCTGGGGGGACCTAATGAAAAACTGTTTTTT
CDR3 protein: CASSPLGGPNEKLFF

D gene: TRBD2
J gene: TRBJ2-7
clone size: -
V gene: TRBV6-5
CDR3 DNA: TGTGCCAGCGGGAAGGCGGGGGGCCCTTTCTACGAGCAGTACTTC
CDR3 protein: CASGKAGGPFYEQYF

D gene: -
J gene: TRBJ2-3
clone size: -
V gene: TRBV19
CDR3 DNA: TGTGCCAGTAGTAAAGGATTAGCGGCTTACACAGATACGCAGTATTTT
CDR3 protein: CASSKGLAAYTDTQYF